Listed below are T cell receptor beta chains from one sample, sequenced in a study of cytomegalovirus exposure and HLA in healthy donors. Produced via immunoSEQ multiplex PCR; TCRdb's table is partial and in-frame only. The sample lists 150,000 to 200,000 clones, roughly 80% occurring once. Sequencing was carried out using PBMCs. The source is a man between 18 and 35 years old in good health and CMV-seronegative. Both conserved end residues are part of each CDR3. Each record gives: J gene, V gene, CDR3 length, clone size, CDR3 protein. Not every row has a clone size; where given, it reads once, few, many or a size class.

>TRBJ2-7|TRBV5-1|12|NA
CASSSGAHEQYF
>TRBJ2-1|TRBV19|13|NA
CASKKLAGNEQFF
>TRBJ1-2|TRBV5-1|13|NA
CASSATGPYGYTF
>TRBJ1-1|TRBV7-9|19|NA
CASSLGALRGPLVNTEAFF
>TRBJ2-1|TRBV11-3|14|NA
CASSPGGQKGEQFF
>TRBJ1-1|TRBV19|15|NA
CASSIAGGSNTEAFF
>TRBJ2-5|TRBV7-2|13|NA
CASSLQYQETQYF
>TRBJ2-7|TRBV27|17|NA
CASSSRTGIDSSYEQYF
>TRBJ1-3|TRBV27|15|NA
CASGSTGASGNTIYF
>TRBJ2-1|TRBV5-1|17|once
CASSLGASSGSGYEQFF
>TRBJ2-5|TRBV6-1|15|NA
CASSEWAGGQETQYF
>TRBJ2-3|TRBV4-3|13|NA
CASSQEGGGLQYF
>TRBJ1-5|TRBV9|14|NA
CASSETGGNQPQHF
>TRBJ2-7|TRBV6-6|14|NA
CASSSGQGSYEQYF
>TRBJ1-6|TRBV5-1|17|NA
CASSLESGGVVYSPLHF
>TRBJ2-5|TRBV6-1|12|NA
CASSLSGETQYF
>TRBJ1-4|TRBV7-9|15|few
CASSPTAATNEKLFF
>TRBJ2-5|TRBV5-6|14|NA
CASRPDSIQETQYF
>TRBJ2-7|TRBV9|13|few
CASSPGQGYEQYF
>TRBJ1-4|TRBV4-2|15|NA
CASSQDSEPCEKLFF
>TRBJ2-5|TRBV7-9|11|NA
CASSDRETQYF
>TRBJ2-7|TRBV27|15|NA
CASSLDSGKTYEQYF
>TRBJ2-6|TRBV19|15|NA
CASSIGAPGANVLTF
>TRBJ2-7|TRBV6-1|15|NA
CASSDPGLAFYEQYF
>TRBJ2-3|TRBV28|16|few
CASSTSGRAMVDTQYF
>TRBJ2-3|TRBV5-1|16|once
CASNTNRGYGTDTQYF
>TRBJ1-3|TRBV5-1|14|NA
CASSLGEEGNTIYF
>TRBJ1-5|TRBV7-9|13|NA
CSSSPGQNQPQHF
>TRBJ1-2|TRBV6-6|16|NA
CASSYSRGREIYGYTF
>TRBJ1-3|TRBV25-1|15|NA
CASSEGFEGGNTIYF
>TRBJ2-7|TRBV5-1|14|NA
CASSPGDKNYEQYF